This T cell receptor (beta chain) appears in the sequencing data of a study of blood T cell repertoires in COVID-19. On the study more broadly: Spain, Italy and the United States supplied samples that represented acute and convalescent COVID-19. PBMCs, B-cell-depleted T cells, or T cells provided the cDNA or gDNA that made up the material.

Original data processing: Amplification of reference gene primers provided the estimated nucleated cell counts. Generated by immunoSEQ multiplex PCR, the TCRdb table keeps only in-frame clones and is missing some. The V and J calls and the clone size are those of that table, but D and trimming were determined from the DNA. The sample has roughly 150,000 clones; roughly four fifths are singletons. As to this clone: The sample carries other DNA sequences with the same CDR3.

The V and J ends lost 4 bases and 2 bases, in that order; junction bases with no gene match: 4. Germline CDR1 reads MDHEN; CDR2 reads SYDVKM. This CDR3 spans 14 amino acids. V and J are TRBV28 and TRBJ2-7; TRBD1 matches 8 bases. This clonotype originated in a man between 60 and 75 years old with active or convalescent COVID-19. The sample comprised peripheral blood. The CDR3 loop reads CASSSPQGAYEQYF. Written as DNA, the CDR3 is TGTGCCAGCAGTTCGCCACAGGGGGCCTACGAGCAGTACTTC. The variable domain in full, completed from reference TRBV28 and TRBJ2-7, reads DVKVTQSSRYLVKRTGEKVFLECVQDMDHENMFWYRQDPGLGLRLIYFSYDVKMKEKGDIPEGYSVSREKKERFSLILESASTNQTSMYLCASSSPQGAYEQYFGPGTRLTVT.